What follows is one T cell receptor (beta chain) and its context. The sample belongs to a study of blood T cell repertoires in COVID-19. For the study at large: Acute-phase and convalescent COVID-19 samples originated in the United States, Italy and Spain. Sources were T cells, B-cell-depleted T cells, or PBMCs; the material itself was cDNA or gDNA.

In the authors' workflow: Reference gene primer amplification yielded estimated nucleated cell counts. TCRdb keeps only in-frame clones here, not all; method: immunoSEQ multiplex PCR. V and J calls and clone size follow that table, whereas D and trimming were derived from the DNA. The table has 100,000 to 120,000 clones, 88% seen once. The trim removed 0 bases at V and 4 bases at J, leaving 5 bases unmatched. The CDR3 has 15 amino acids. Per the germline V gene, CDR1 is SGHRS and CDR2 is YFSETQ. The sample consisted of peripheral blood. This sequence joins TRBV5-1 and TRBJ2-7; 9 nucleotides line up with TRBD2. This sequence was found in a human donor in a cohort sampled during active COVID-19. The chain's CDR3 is CASSLVSSGDYEQYF. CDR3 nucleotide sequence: TGCGCCAGCAGCTTGGTCTCTAGCGGGGATTACGAGCAGTACTTC.